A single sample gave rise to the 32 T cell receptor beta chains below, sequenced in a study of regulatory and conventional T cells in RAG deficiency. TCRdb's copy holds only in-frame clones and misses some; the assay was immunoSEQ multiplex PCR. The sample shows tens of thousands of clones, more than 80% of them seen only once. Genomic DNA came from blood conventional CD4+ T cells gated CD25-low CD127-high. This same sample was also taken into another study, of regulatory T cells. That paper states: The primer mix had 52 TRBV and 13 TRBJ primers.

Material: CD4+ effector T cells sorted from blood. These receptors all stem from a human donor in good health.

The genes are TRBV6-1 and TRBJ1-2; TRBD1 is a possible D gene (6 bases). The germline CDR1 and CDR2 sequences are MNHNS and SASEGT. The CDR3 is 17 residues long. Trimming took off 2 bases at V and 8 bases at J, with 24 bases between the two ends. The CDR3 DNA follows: TGTGCCAGCAGTGAAATGAGAACAGGGCCGCAGGTTCGGGGCTACACCTTC. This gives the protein CASSEMRTGPQVRGYTF.

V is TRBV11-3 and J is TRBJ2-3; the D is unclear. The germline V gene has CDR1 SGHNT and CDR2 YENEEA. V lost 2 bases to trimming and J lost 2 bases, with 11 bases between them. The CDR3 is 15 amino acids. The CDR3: CASSLRPLNTDTQYF. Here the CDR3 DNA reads TGTGCCAGCAGCTTAAGGCCCTTAAACACAGATACGCAGTATTTT.

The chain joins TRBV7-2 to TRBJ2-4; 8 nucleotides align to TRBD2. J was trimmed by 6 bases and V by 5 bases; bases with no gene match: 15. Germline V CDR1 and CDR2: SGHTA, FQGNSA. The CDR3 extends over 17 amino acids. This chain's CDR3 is CASSPTGGGTGRNIQYF. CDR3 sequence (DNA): TGTGCCAGCAGCCCAACGGGGGGGGGCACTGGGAGAAACATTCAGTACTTC.

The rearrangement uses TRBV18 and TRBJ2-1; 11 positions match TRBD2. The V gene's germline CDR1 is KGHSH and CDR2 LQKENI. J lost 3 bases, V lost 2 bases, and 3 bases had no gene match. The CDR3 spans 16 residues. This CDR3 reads CASSPRLAGGYNEQFF. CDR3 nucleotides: TGTGCCAGCTCACCAAGGCTAGCGGGAGGCTACAATGAGCAGTTCTTC.

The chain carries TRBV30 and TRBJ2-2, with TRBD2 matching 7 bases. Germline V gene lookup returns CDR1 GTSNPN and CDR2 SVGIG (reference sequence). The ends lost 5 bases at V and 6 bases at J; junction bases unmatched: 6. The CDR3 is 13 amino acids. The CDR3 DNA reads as TGTGCCTGGGGGAGGGTGGTGGCCGGGGAGCTGTTTTTT. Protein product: CAWGRVVAGELFF.

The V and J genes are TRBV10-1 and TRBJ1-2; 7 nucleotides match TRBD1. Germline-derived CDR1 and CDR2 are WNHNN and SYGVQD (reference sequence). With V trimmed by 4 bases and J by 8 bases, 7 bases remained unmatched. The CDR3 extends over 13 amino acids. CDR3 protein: CASSGDSTGGYTF. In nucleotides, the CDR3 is TGCGCCAGCAGTGGGGACAGCACAGGGGGCTACACCTTC.

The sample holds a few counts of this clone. The CDR3 DNA follows: TGCGCCAGCAGCCAAGCGTTACTAGCAATCGACGAGCAGTACTTC. Protein sequence: CASSQALLAIDEQYF. The rearrangement joins TRBV4-1 to TRBJ2-7; possibly TRBD2 for D (6 bases). Per germline, CDR1 MGHRA and CDR2 YSYEKL. The CDR3 runs 15 residues. Trimming took 1 base from V and 5 from J, leaving 15 bases between them.

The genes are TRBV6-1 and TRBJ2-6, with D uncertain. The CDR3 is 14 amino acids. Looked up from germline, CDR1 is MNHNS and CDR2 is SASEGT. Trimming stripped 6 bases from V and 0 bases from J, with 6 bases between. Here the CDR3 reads CASSSNSGANVLTF. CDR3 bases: TGTGCCAGCAGCTCTAACTCTGGGGCCAACGTCCTGACTTTC.

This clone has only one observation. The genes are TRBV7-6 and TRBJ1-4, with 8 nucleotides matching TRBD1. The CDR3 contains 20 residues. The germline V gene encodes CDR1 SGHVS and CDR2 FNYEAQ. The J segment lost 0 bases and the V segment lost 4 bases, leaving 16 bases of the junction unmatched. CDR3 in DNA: TGTGCCAGCAGCTCACATCCCGGGGCAGGGGGCTCGGCAACTAATGAAAAACTGTTTTTT. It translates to CASSSHPGAGGSATNEKLFF.

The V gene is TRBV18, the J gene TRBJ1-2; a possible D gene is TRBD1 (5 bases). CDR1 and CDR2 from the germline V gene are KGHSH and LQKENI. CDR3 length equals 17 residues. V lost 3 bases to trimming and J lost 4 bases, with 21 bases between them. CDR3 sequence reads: CASSPNAGGVSGYGYTF. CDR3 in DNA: TGTGCCAGCTCACCCAATGCTGGGGGGGTTTCGGGCTATGGCTACACCTTC.

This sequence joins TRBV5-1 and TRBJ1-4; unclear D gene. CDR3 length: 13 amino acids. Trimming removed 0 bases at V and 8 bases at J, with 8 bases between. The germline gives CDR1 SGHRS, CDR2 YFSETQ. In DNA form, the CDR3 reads TGCGCCAGCAGCTTGGTGTCGGGGGAAAAACTGTTTTTT. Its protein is CASSLVSGEKLFF.

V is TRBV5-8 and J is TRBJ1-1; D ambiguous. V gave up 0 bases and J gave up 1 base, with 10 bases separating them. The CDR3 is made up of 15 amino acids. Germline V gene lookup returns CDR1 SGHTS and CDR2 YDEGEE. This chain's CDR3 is CASSLDGRGNTEAFF. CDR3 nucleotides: TGTGCCAGCAGCTTGGACGGGCGAGGGAACACTGAAGCTTTCTTT.

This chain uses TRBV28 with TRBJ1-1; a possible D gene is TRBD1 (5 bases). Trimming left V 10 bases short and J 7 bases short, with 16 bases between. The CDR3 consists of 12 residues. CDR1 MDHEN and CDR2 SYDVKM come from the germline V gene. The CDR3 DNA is TGTGCCACCACGTTAGGGGCTCTTGAAGCTTTCTTT. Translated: CATTLGALEAFF. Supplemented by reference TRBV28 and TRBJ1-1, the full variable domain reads DVKVTQSSRYLVKRTGEKVFLECVQDMDHENMFWYRQDPGLGLRLIYFSYDVKMKEKGDIPEGYSVSREKKERFSLILESASTNQTSMYLCATTLGALEAFFGQGTRLTVV.

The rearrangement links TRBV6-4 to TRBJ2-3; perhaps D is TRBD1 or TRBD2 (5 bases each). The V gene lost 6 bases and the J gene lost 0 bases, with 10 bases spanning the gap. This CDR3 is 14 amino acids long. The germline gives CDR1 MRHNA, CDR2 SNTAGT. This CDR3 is CASRPGPSTDTQYF. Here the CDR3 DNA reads TGTGCCAGCAGACCGGGACCCAGCACAGATACGCAGTATTTT.

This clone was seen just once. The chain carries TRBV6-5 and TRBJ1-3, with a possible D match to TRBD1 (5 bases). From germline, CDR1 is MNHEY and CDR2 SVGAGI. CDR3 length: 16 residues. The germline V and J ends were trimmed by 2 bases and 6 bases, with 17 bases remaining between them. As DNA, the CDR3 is TGTGCCAGCAGTTACAAGCCGGTTACGGGGCCAAACACCATATATTTT. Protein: CASSYKPVTGPNTIYF.

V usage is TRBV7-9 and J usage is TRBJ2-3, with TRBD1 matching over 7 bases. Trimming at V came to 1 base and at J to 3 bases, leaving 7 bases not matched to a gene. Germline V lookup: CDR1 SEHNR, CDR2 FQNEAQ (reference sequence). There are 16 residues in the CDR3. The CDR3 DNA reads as TGTGCCAGCAGCTTAGACGGACAGGTGGTTACAGATACGCAGTATTTT. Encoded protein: CASSLDGQVVTDTQYF. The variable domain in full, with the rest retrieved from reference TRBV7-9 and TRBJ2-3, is DTGVSQNPRHKITKRGQNVTFRCDPISEHNRLYWYRQTLGQGPEFLTYFQNEAQLEKSRLLSDRFSAERPKGSFSTLEIQRTEQGDSAMYLCASSLDGQVVTDTQYFGPGTRLTVL.

CDR3 loop: CASSPLTDSNTEAFF. The CDR3 DNA is TGTGCCAGCTCACCACTCACGGACAGTAACACTGAAGCTTTCTTT. This sequence joins TRBV18 and TRBJ1-1; D possibly corresponds to TRBD1 (6 bases). CDR1 is KGHSH and CDR2 is LQKENI in the germline V gene. V gave up 1 base and J gave up 2 bases, with 11 bases separating them. CDR3 length equals 15 residues.

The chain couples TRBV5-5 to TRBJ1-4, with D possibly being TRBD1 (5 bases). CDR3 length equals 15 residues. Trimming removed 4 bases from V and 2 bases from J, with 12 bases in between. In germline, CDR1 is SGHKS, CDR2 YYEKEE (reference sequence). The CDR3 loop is CASSQGLSTNEKLFF. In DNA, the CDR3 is TGTGCCAGCAGCCAGGGTCTGTCGACTAATGAAAAACTGTTTTTT. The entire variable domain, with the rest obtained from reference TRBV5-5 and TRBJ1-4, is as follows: DAGVTQSPTHLIKTRGQQVTLRCSPISGHKSVSWYQQVLGQGPQFIFQYYEKEERGRGNFPDRFSARQFPNYSSELNVNALLLGDSALYLCASSQGLSTNEKLFFGSGTQLSVL.

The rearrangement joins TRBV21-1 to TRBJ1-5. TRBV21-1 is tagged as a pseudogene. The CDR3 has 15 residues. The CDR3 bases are TGTGCCAGCAGCAAGTCGGGGGGGAGTCGTCAGCCCCAGCATTTT. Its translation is CASSKSGGSRQPQHF.

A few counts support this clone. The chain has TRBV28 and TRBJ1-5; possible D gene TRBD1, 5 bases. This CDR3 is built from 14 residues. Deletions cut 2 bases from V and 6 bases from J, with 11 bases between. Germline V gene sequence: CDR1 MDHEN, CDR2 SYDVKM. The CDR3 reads CASSLGGKSQPQHF. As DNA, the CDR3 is TGTGCCAGCAGTTTAGGGGGGAAGAGTCAGCCCCAGCATTTT.

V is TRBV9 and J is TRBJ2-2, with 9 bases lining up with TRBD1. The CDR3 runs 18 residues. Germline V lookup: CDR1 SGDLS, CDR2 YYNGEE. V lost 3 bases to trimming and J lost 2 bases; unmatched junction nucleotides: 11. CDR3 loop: CASSDNFPGQGNTGELFF. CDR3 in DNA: TGTGCCAGCAGCGATAATTTCCCGGGACAGGGAAACACCGGGGAGCTGTTTTTT.

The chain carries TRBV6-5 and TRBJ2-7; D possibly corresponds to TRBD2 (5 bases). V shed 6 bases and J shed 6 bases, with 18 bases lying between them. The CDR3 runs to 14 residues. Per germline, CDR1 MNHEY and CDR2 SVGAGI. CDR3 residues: CASSLGVPPLEQYF. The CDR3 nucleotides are TGTGCCAGCAGCCTCGGGGTCCCCCCCCTCGAGCAGTACTTC.

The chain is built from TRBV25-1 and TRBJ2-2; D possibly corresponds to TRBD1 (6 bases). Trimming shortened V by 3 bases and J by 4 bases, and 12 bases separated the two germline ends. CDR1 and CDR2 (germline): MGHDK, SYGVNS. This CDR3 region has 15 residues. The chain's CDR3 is CASSDTQGATGELFF. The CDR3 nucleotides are TGTGCCAGCAGTGATACACAGGGAGCCACCGGGGAGCTGTTTTTT. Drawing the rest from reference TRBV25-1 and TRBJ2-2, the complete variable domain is EADIYQTPRYLVIGTGKKITLECSQTMGHDKMYWYQQDPGMELHLIHYSYGVNSTEKGDLSSESTVSRIRTEHFPLTLESARPSHTSQYLCASSDTQGATGELFFGEGSRLTVL.

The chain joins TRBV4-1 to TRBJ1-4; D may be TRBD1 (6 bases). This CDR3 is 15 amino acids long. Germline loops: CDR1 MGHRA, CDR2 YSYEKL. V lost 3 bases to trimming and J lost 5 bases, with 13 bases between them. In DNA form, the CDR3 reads TGCGCCAGCAGCCAGCAGGGACACTCAAATGAAAAACTGTTTTTT. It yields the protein CASSQQGHSNEKLFF.

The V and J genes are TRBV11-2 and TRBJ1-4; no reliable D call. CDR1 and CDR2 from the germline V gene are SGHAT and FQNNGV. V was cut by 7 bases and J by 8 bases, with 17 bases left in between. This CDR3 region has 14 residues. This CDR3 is CASTPGTKGEKLFF. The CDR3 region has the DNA TGTGCCAGCACCCCGGGCACAAAAGGGGAAAAACTGTTTTTT.

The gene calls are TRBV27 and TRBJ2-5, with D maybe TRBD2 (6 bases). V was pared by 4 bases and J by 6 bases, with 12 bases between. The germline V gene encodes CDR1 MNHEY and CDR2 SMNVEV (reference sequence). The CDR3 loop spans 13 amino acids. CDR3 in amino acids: CASSSGGEQTQYF. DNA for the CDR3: TGTGCCAGCAGTTCCGGAGGGGAGCAGACCCAGTACTTC.

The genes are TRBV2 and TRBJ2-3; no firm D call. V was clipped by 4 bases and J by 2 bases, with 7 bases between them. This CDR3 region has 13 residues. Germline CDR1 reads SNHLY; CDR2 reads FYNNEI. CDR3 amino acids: CASSANPTDTQYF. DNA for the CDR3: TGTGCCAGCAGTGCTAACCCCACAGATACGCAGTATTTT.

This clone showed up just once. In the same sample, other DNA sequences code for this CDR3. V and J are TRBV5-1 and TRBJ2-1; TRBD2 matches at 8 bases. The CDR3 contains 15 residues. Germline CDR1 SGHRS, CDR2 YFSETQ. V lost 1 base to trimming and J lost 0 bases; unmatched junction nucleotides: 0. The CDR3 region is CASSLSGSSYNEQFF. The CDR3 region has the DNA TGCGCCAGCAGCTTGAGCGGGAGCTCCTACAATGAGCAGTTCTTC. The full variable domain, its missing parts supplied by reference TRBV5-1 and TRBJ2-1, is KAGVTQTPRYLIKTRGQQVTLSCSPISGHRSVSWYQQTPGQGLQFLFEYFSETQRNKGNFPGRFSGRQFSNSRSEMNVSTLELGDSALYLCASSLSGSSYNEQFFGPGTRLTVL.

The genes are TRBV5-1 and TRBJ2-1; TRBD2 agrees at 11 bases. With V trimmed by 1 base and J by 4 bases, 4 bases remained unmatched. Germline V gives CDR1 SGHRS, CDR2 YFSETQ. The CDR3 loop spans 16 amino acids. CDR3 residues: CASSLLTSGIYNEQFF. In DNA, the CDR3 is TGCGCCAGCAGCTTGCTGACTAGCGGGATTTACAATGAGCAGTTCTTC.

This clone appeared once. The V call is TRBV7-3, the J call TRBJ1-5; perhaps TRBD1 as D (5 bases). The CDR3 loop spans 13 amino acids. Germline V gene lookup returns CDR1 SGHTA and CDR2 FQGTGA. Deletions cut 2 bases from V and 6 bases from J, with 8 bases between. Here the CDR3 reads CASSLGGSQPQHF. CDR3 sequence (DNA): TGTGCCAGCAGCTTAGGGGGGAGTCAGCCCCAGCATTTT. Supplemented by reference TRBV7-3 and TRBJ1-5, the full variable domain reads GAGVSQTPSNKVTEKGKYVELRCDPISGHTALYWYRQSLGQGPEFLIYFQGTGAADDSGLPNDRFFAVRPEGSVSTLKIQRTERGDSAVYLCASSLGGSQPQHFGDGTRLSIL.

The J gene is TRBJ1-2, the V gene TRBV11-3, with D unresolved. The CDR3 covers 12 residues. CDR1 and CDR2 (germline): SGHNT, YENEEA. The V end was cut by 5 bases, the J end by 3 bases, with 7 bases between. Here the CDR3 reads CASSGRDYGYTF. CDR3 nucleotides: TGTGCCAGCAGCGGGAGAGACTATGGCTACACCTTC.

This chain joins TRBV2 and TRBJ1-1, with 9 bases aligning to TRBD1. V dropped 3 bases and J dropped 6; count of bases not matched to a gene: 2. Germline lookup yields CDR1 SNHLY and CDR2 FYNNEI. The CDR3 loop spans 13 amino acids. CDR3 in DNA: TGTGCCAGCAGTGAGAGACAGGGGGCTGAAGCTTTCTTT. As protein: CASSERQGAEAFF.